Here is one T cell receptor beta chain with its context. This entry belongs to a study of T cells after yellow fever vaccination. The CDR3 has 16 amino acids. CDR1 is SGHRS, CDR2 YFSETQ, per germline. Trimming cost V 0 bases and J 1 base, with 12 bases left between them. TCRdb fed the 5' RACE reads into MiXCR, producing one record per CDR3 protein. Of about 300,000 distinct CDR3 sequences listed, about 10% are singletons. The TCR was taken from a man between 18 and 29 years old who received the YFV17D yellow fever vaccine. Sequenced here: CD4+ T cells sorted from PBMCs, sampled 5 days after the yellow fever booster vaccination. This chain joins TRBV5-1 and TRBJ2-3; D may be TRBD1 (5 bases). CDR3 in amino acids: CASSLAYGAGTDTQYF. CDR3 nucleotide sequence: TGCGCCAGCAGCTTGGCCTATGGGGCCGGCACAGATACGCAGTATTTT.